This T cell receptor (beta chain) was observed in a study of shared T cell receptors in the human thymus. Only in-frame clones appear in the TCRdb table, and some are missing; sequencing was by immunoSEQ multiplex PCR. The sample contains hundreds of thousands of clones, over 75% of which appear only once. This CDR3 has 14 residues. The V and J ends lost 5 bases and 5 bases respectively, with 15 bases between them. CDR1 and CDR2 from the germline V gene are ENHRY and SYGVKD. The same sample was also studied in work on human thymus T cells. From that second work: Thymic tissue was derived from resections collected during corrective heart surgery.

The sample was thymocytes. The rearrangement uses TRBV10-3 and TRBJ1-1; tentative D call: TRBD1 (6 bases). This receptor was identified in a boy under three years old with a congenital heart defect. In nucleotides, the CDR3 is TGTGCCATCAGTCCGGCAGGGGTGGAAACTGAAGCTTTCTTT. This translates into CAISPAGVETEAFF.